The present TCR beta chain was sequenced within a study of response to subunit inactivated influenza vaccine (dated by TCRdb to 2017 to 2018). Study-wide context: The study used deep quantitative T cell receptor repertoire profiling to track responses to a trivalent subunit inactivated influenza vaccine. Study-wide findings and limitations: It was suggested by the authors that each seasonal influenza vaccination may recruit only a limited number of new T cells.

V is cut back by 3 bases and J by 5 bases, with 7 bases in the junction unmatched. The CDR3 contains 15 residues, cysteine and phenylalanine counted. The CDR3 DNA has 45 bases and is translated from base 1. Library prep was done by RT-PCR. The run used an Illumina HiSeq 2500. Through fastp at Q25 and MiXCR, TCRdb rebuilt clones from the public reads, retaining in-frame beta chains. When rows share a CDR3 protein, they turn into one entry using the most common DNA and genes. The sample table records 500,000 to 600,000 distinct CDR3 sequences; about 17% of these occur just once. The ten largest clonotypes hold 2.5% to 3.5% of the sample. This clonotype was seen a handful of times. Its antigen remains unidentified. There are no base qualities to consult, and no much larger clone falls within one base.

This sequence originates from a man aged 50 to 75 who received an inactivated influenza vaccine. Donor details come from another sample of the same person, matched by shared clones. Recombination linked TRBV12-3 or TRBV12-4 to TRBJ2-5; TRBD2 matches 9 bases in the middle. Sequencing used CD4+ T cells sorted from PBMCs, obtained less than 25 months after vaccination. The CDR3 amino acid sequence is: CASSFSTSGGETQYF. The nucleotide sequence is TGTGCCAGCAGTTTCTCGACTAGCGGTGGGGAGACCCAGTACTTC.